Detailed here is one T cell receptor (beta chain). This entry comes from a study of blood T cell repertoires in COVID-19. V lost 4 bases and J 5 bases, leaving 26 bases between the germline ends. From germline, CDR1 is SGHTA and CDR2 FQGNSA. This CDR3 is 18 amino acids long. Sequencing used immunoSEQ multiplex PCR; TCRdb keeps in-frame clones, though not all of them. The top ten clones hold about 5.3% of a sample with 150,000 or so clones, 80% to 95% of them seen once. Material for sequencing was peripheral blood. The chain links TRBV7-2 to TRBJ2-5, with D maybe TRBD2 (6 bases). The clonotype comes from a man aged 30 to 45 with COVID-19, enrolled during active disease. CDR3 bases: TGTGCCAGCAGCTACCCCCCGTTACGGGAGCCATCAACGGAGACCCAGTACTTC. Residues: CASSYPPLREPSTETQYF.